This T cell receptor (beta chain) was identified during a study of blood T cell repertoires in COVID-19. Background on the study: Both acute and convalescent COVID-19 samples were obtained from the United States, Italy and Spain. PBMCs, B-cell-depleted T cells, or T cells provided the cDNA or gDNA that made up the material.

Germline CDR1 and CDR2: LNHDA and SQIVND (reference sequence). The CDR3 is made up of 14 amino acids. With V trimmed by 9 bases and J by 2 bases, 6 bases remained unmatched. Study processing details: It was from reference gene primer amplification that nucleated cell counts were estimated. Measured with immunoSEQ multiplex PCR; TCRdb has only the in-frame clones, and not every one. V and J calls plus clone size are reproduced from that table; the DNA served to infer D and trimming. This table holds 14,000 to 15,000 clones, around 92% found once. Sequencing used peripheral blood. The origin of this receptor is a human donor in a cohort sampled during active COVID-19. The chain has TRBV19 and TRBJ2-2; TRBD2 agrees at 7 bases. For the CDR3, the DNA is TGTGCCAGCGCAGGGAGGGGTAACACCGGGGAGCTGTTTTTT. It yields the protein CASAGRGNTGELFF.